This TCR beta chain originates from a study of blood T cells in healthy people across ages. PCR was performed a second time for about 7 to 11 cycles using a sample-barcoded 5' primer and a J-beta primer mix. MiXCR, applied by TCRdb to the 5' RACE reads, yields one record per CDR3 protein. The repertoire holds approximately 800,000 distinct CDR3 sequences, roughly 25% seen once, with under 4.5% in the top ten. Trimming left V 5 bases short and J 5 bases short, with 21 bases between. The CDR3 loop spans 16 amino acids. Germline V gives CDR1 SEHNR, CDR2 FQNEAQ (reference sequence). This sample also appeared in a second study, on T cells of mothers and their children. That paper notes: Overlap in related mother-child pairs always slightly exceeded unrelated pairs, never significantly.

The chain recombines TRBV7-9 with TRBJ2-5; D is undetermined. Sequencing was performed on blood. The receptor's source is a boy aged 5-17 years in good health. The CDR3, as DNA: TGTGCCAGCAGCGAAGAAGAATCTTCGGGCCCGGAGACCCAGTACTTC. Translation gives CASSEEESSGPETQYF. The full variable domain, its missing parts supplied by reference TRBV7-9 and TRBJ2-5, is DTGVSQNPRHKITKRGQNVTFRCDPISEHNRLYWYRQTLGQGPEFLTYFQNEAQLEKSRLLSDRFSAERPKGSFSTLEIQRTEQGDSAMYLCASSEEESSGPETQYFGPGTRLLVL.